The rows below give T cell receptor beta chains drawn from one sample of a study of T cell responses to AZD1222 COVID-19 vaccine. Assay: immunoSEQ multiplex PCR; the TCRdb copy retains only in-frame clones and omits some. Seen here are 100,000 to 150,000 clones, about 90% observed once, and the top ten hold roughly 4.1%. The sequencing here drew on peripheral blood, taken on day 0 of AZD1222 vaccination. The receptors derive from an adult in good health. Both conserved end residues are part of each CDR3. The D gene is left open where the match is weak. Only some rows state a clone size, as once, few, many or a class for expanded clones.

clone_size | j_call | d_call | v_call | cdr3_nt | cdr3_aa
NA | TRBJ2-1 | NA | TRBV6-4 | TGTGCCAGCAGTGAGGGGGGCGCAGACAATGAGCAGTTCTTC | CASSEGGADNEQFF
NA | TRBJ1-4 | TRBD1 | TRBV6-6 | TGTGCCAGCAGGGTCACAGGGGTTAATGAAAAACTGTTTTTT | CASRVTGVNEKLFF
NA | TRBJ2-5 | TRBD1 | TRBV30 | TGTGCCTGGAGTGTACTTCAGGGGGCGCGGGAGACCCAGTACTTC | CAWSVLQGARETQYF
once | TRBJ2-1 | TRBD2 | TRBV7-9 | TGTGCCAGCAGCTTAAAGGGACTAGCGGGGGCTGCTCAGTTCTTC | CASSLKGLAGAAQFF
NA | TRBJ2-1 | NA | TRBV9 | TGTGCCAGCAGTCTCAATTACAATGAGCAGTTCTTC | CASSLNYNEQFF
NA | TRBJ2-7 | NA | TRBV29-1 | TGCAGCGTGGAGTTACTAGTAGGTGGAGGCGAGCAGTACTTC | CSVELLVGGGEQYF
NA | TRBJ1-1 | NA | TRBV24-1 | TGTGCCACCAGTGATTACGAGAACACTGAAGCTTTCTTT | CATSDYENTEAFF
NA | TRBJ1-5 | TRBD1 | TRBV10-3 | TGTGCCATCAGTGAGTTCGGGACAGATAGCAATCAGCCCCAGCATTTT | CAISEFGTDSNQPQHF
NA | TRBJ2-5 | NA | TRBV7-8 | TGTGCCAGCAGCCTCGTCGGGATGTTGGAGACCCAGTACTTC | CASSLVGMLETQYF
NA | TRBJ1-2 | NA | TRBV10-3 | TGTGCCATCACTGGCTCCAGCTCCTATGGCTACACCTTC | CAITGSSSYGYTF
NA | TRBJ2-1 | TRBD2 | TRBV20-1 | TGCAGTGCTAGTAGGTGGGAGACTAGCGGATACAATGAGCAGTTCTTC | CSASRWETSGYNEQFF
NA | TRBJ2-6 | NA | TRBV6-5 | TGTGCCAGCAGTTCCGGGAAAACTGGGGCCAACGTCCTGACTTTC | CASSSGKTGANVLTF
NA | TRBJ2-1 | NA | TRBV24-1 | TGTGCCACCAGTGACCGGGACTCATTGAGCTCCTACAATGAGCAGTTCTTC | CATSDRDSLSSYNEQFF
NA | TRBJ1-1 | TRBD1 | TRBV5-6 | TGTGCCAGCAGCACGACCGGACAGGGGGGTTCGACTGAAGCTTTCTTT | CASSTTGQGGSTEAFF
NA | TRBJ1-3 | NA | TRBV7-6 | TGTGCCAGCAGCTCAGCAACAGTCCCTGGAAACACCATATATTTT | CASSSATVPGNTIYF
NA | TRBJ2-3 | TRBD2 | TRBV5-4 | TGTGCCAGCAGCTTGGCCCTGGCGGGGGTAGATACGCAGTATTTT | CASSLALAGVDTQYF
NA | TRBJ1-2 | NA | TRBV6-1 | TGTGCCAGCAGTGAAGCGCGCGGGTCTACCTATGGCTACACCTTC | CASSEARGSTYGYTF
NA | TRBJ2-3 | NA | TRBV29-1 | TGCAGCGTTGAACGAGGGAGCGGATATACGCAGTATTTT | CSVERGSGYTQYF
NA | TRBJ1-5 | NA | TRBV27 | TGTGCCAGCAGTTTCCGAACAGGGCCCTATCAGCCCCAGCATTTT | CASSFRTGPYQPQHF
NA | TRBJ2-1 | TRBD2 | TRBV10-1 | TGCGCCAGCAGAGCTAGCGGGAGCTCCTACAATGAGCAGTTCTTC | CASRASGSSYNEQFF
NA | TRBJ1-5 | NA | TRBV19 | TGTGCCAGTAGGGACTTATTGGGGGGCGCGCAGCCCCAGCATTTT | CASRDLLGGAQPQHF
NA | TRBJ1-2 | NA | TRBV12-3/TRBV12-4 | TGTGCCAGCAGGCGGGGATATGGCTACACCTTC | CASRRGYGYTF
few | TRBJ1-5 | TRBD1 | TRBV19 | TGTGCCAGTGCCTCCGGACAGGGTCTAGGAAGCAATCAGCCCCAGCATTTT | CASASGQGLGSNQPQHF
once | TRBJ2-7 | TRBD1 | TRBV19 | TGTGCCAGTAGCAGGGGGGGACAGGGGACCAACGAGCAGTACTTC | CASSRGGQGTNEQYF
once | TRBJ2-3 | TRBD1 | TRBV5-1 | TGCGCCAGCAGCCCGGGACAGGGGTTAGATACGCAGTATTTT | CASSPGQGLDTQYF
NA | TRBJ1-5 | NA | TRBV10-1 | TGCGCCAGAACACTTGGCGGGGCTCGAGCTCAGCCCCAGCATTTT | CARTLGGARAQPQHF
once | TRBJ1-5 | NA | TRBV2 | TGTGCCAGCAGAGTTGGTCAGCCCCAGCATTTT | CASRVGQPQHF
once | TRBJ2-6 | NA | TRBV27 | TGTGCCAGCAGTTTTCGGGGCTATGGGGCCAACGTCCTGACTTTC | CASSFRGYGANVLTF
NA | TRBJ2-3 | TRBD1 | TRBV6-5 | TGTGCCAGCAGTTACGAGGGACAGGGTCGTGATACGCAGTATTTT | CASSYEGQGRDTQYF
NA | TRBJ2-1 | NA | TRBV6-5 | TGTGCCAGCAGTAGGCAGACGAGCTCCTACAATGAGCAGTTCTTC | CASSRQTSSYNEQFF
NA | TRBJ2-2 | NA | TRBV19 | TGTGCCAGTAGTCATGGTCGGGGTTCGAACACCGGGGAGCTGTTTTTT | CASSHGRGSNTGELFF
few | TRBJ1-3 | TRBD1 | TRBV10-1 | TGCGCCAGCAGGGGGACAGGGGGCGGCGGAAACACCATATATTTT | CASRGTGGGGNTIYF
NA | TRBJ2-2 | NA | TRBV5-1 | TGCGCCAGCAGCTTGATACCGCGGAGCAACACCGGGGAGCTGTTTTTT | CASSLIPRSNTGELFF
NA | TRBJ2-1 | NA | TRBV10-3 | TGTGCCATCAGTGAGTCGTTCCCTGGGTTCGATGAGCAGTTCTTC | CAISESFPGFDEQFF
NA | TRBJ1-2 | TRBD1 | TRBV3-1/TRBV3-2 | TGTGCCAGCAGCCGCAGTCTGGGACAGATAGAACTCTATGGCTACACCTTC | CASSRSLGQIELYGYTF
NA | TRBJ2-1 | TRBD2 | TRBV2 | TGTGCCAGCAGTGAAGCCCCGGGACTAGCGGGATATGAGCAGTTCTTC | CASSEAPGLAGYEQFF
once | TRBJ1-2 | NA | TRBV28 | TGTGCCAGCGCCTCAGCCCCACAGGTTATCGGCTACACCTTC | CASASAPQVIGYTF
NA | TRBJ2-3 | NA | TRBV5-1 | TGCGCCAGCAGCTTGTCAGGCAAGACAGATACGCAGTATTTT | CASSLSGKTDTQYF
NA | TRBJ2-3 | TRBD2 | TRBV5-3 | TGTGCCAGAAGCTTGAGGTATAGCGGGAGGGACACAGATACGCAGTATTTT | CARSLRYSGRDTDTQYF
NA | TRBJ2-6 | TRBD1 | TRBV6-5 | TGTGCCAGCCGGACAGGGGGCTCTGGGGCCAACGTCCTGACTTTC | CASRTGGSGANVLTF
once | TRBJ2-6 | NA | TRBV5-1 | TGCGCCAGCAGCTTAAGACAGGACTCTGGGGCCAACGTCCTGACTTTC | CASSLRQDSGANVLTF
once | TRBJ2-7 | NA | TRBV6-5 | TGTGCCAGCAGTTGGACAGCCGGCCCCTACGAGCAGTACTTC | CASSWTAGPYEQYF
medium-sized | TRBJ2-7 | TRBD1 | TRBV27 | TGTGCCAGCAGTCTCCAGGGGGCGAGCCTCACCTACGAGCAGTACTTC | CASSLQGASLTYEQYF
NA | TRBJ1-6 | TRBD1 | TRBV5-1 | TGCGCCAGCAGCGGACAGGGGGCCAATTCACCCCTCCACTTT | CASSGQGANSPLHF